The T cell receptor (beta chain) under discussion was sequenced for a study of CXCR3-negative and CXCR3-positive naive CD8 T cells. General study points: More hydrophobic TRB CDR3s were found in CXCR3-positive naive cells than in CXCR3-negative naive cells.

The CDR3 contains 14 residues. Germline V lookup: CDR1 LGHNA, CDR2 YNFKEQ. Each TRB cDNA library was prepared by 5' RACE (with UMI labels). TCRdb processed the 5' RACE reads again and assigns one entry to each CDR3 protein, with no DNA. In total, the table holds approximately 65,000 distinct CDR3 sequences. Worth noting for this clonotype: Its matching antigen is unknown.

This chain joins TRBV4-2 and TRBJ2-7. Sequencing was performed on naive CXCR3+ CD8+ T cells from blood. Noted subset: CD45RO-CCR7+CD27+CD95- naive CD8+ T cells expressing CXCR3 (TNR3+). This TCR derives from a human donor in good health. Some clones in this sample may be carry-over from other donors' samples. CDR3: CASSQDWSSYEQYF.